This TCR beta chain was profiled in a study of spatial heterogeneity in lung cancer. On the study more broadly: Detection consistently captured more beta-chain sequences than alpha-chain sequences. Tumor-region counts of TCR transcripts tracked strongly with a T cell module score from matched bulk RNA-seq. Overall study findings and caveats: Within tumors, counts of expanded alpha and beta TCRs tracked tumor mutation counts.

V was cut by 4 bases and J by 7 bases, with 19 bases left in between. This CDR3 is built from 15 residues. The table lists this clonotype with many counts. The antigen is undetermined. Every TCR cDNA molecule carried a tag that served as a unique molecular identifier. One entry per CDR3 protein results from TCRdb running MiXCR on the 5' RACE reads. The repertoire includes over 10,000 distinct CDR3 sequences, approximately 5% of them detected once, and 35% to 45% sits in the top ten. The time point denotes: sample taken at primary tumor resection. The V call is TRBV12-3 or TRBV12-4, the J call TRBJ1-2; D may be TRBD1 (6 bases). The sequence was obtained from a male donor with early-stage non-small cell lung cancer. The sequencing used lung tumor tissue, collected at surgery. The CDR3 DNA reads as TGTGCCAGCAGTTCGCAAGGTCCCGGAGGGGGTGGCTACACCTTC. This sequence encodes CASSSQGPGGGGYTF.